Listed below are T cell receptor beta chains from one sample, sequenced in a study of tumor and adjacent non-tumor tissue in lung cancer. Each CDR3 protein is one row after TCRdb ran MiXCR on the multiplex PCR reads. The table includes 52,000 or so distinct CDR3 sequences, 74% detected once. What was sequenced was distant non-tumor lung tissue. The receptors were gathered from a woman aged 60-75 years with non-small cell lung cancer. Each CDR3 is given with its conserved first and last residue. The D gene is left open where the match is weak. Where a row states a size, it is once, few, many or the class of an expanded clone; other rows omit it.

TRBJ1-5	-	TRBV24-1	TRBD1	TGTGCCACCAGTGGGACAGGGTGGTCGGATCAGCCCCAGCATTTT	CATSGTGWSDQPQHF
TRBJ2-7	-	TRBV6-2/TRBV6-3	-	TGTGCCAGGCAGGTGGCGGGAACGTCCTACGAGCAGTACTTC	CARQVAGTSYEQYF
TRBJ2-1	once	TRBV4-3	TRBD1	TGCGCCAGTAGCCACCTGCCTGGGACAGGGGCCAATGAACACTTCTTC	CASSHLPGTGANEHFF
TRBJ2-7	-	TRBV12-3/TRBV12-4	-	TGTGCCAGCAGTTTTGCCCGGGTGGGGTACGAGCAGTACTTC	CASSFARVGYEQYF
TRBJ1-1	-	TRBV24-1	-	TGTGCCACCAGTGTCCAACGGGGTACTGAAGCTTTCTTT	CATSVQRGTEAFF
TRBJ1-1	-	TRBV4-3	-	TGCGCCAGCAGCCAAGGGGCGGCGGGGGAGGACACTAAAGCTCTCTTT	CASSQGAAGEDTKALF
TRBJ1-1	-	TRBV6-2/TRBV6-3	-	TGTGCCAGCAGTCCCCGAACTGGGTTTTTAGGATACACTGAAGCTTTCTTT	CASSPRTGFLGYTEAFF
TRBJ2-1	once	TRBV11-3	-	TGTGCCACCCGCAAAGATGAATTAGGCAATGAGCAGTTCTTC	CATRKDELGNEQFF
TRBJ1-1	-	TRBV4-3	-	TGCGCCAGCGGCCAAGATATGTCAGGGAGGTACACTGGAGCTTTCTTT	CASGQDMSGRYTGAFF
TRBJ2-5	many	TRBV5-1	-	TGCGCCAGCAGCTTCCAGGGGACAAATCAAGAGACCCAGTACTTC	CASSFQGTNQETQYF
TRBJ2-2	-	TRBV6-1	-	TGTACCAGCAACCTCTGGGGGTATCCCGGGGAGCTGTTTTTT	CTSNLWGYPGELFF
TRBJ2-1	few	TRBV11-3	-	TGTGCCAGTAGATCCGGACTGTACAATGAGCAGTTCTTC	CASRSGLYNEQFF
TRBJ2-5	-	TRBV6-2/TRBV6-3	-	TGTGCCAGGAGTTACTTAGGGCAGGAAGACACCCAGTACTTC	CARSYLGQEDTQYF
TRBJ1-1	-	TRBV6-6	-	TGTGCCAGCAGTATAATTTTGGGTAGGAATGAAGCTTTCTTT	CASSIILGRNEAFF
TRBJ1-6	-	TRBV14	-	TGTGCCAGCAGCCAAATATTGCAGGCCGTTGCATCTCTCCACTTT	CASSQILQAVASLHF
TRBJ2-7	-	TRBV5-6	-	TGTGACAGCAGCAGCGGACATGGGTTCCACGAGCAGTACTTC	CDSSSGHGFHEQYF
TRBJ2-3	-	TRBV20-1	TRBD2	TGCAGTGCTAGAGGCGCGGGGGGTACAGATACGCAGTATTTT	CSARGAGGTDTQYF
TRBJ1-5	many	TRBV30	-	TGTGCCTGGAGTCGCGTGTCAGGGCCCCAGCATTTT	CAWSRVSGPQHF
TRBJ1-3	-	TRBV29-1	-	TGCAGCATTGAAGATTTGGGGGGGCGCCGGGGCGGAAACACCATATATTTT	CSIEDLGGRRGGNTIYF
TRBJ1-1	-	TRBV4-1	-	TGCGCCAGCAGCCACCCATTGGGAAGGGGCGTAACTGGAGCTTTCTTT	CASSHPLGRGVTGAFF
TRBJ1-2	-	TRBV6-5	-	TGTGCCAGCAGCACAAAGAGGGAGCCTAACTATGGCTACACCTTC	CASSTKREPNYGYTF
TRBJ2-1	-	TRBV12-3/TRBV12-4	-	TGTGCCAACAGTTCCGACTGGGACAATGAGCAGATCTTC	CANSSDWDNEQIF
TRBJ1-2	-	TRBV12-3/TRBV12-4	-	TGTGCCAGCAGTTTCCCCCCAGAGGGGTTAAGGGGCTACACCTTC	CASSFPPEGLRGYTF
TRBJ2-7	-	TRBV11-2	-	TGTGTCAGCAGCCGCAAGATTATGTACGAGCAGTACTTC	CVSSRKIMYEQYF
TRBJ1-4	-	TRBV11-2	-	TGTGCCAACAGCTTAGAACGTTGGGGGGCCAAAGGGGAACCGATTTTT	CANSLERWGAKGEPIF
TRBJ1-2	-	TRBV4-2	-	TGTGCTAGCAGCCAGGACGAGACATCTAACTATGGCTACACCTTC	CASSQDETSNYGYTF
TRBJ2-1	-	TRBV28	-	TGTGCCAACACCGCAACAGGGACGTCCTACAATGAGCATTTCTTC	CANTATGTSYNEHFF
TRBJ1-4	-	TRBV4-2	-	TGTGCTAGCAGCCATGATGGACTCCGAGGGAATGAAAAACCGTTTTTT	CASSHDGLRGNEKPFF
TRBJ2-7	-	TRBV11-2	-	TGTGCCAGCAACCTTGGACTGGCGGGATCTAATGAGCAGTACTTC	CASNLGLAGSNEQYF
TRBJ1-1	-	TRBV4-1	TRBD1	TGCGCGAACAGCCAAGAACAGGGGGCGAGGGCTGAAGCTTTCTTT	CANSQEQGARAEAFF
TRBJ2-5	-	TRBV7-9	-	TGTGCCAGCAGCCGGATAAAGGGGGTCCAAGAGACCCAGTACTTC	CASSRIKGVQETQYF
TRBJ2-7	-	TRBV6-2/TRBV6-3	-	TGTGACAGCAGCAGAGGACGGGAACCTTACGAGCAGTACTTC	CDSSRGREPYEQYF
TRBJ2-7	few	TRBV6-6	TRBD1	TGTACCAGCAGTCACCAGACAGGGGGAGATTACGAGCAGTACTTC	CTSSHQTGGDYEQYF
TRBJ1-3	-	TRBV4-3	-	TGCGCCAGCAACCAGGGGATCAGTACCGGTGATACCATATATTTT	CASNQGISTGDTIYF
TRBJ2-5	once	TRBV6-5	-	TGTGCCAACAGTCGGAGAGGGGGTCAAAAGATCCAGTACTTC	CANSRRGGQKIQYF
TRBJ2-3	-	TRBV5-1	TRBD2	TGCGCCAGTAGCTGGCCCGTTCTAGCGGGGTCCATAGATACGCAGTATTTT	CASSWPVLAGSIDTQYF
TRBJ2-7	-	TRBV29-1	TRBD1	TGCAGAGTTGAACTCCGACAGGGGGCATCCTGCGAGCAGTACTTC	CRVELRQGASCEQYF
TRBJ2-7	few	TRBV30	-	TGTGCCTGGTCTTCTGGACATCCCTACGAGCAGTACTTC	CAWSSGHPYEQYF
TRBJ2-5	many	TRBV7-8	-	TGTGCCAGCAGCATTGCTAATCAAGAGACCCAGTACTTC	CASSIANQETQYF
TRBJ1-6	once	TRBV6-5	TRBD1	TGTGCCAGCAGTCACCGTCGGGACAGGAGCTTTATATTT	CASSHRRDRSFIF
TRBJ1-2	-	TRBV28	-	TGTGTCAGCAGTTCATGGGGGGCGTCTAACTATGGCTACACCTTC	CVSSSWGASNYGYTF
TRBJ1-1	-	TRBV6-2/TRBV6-3	-	TGTGTCAGCATCCTAGACCCGAACACTGAAGCTTTCTTT	CVSILDPNTEAFF